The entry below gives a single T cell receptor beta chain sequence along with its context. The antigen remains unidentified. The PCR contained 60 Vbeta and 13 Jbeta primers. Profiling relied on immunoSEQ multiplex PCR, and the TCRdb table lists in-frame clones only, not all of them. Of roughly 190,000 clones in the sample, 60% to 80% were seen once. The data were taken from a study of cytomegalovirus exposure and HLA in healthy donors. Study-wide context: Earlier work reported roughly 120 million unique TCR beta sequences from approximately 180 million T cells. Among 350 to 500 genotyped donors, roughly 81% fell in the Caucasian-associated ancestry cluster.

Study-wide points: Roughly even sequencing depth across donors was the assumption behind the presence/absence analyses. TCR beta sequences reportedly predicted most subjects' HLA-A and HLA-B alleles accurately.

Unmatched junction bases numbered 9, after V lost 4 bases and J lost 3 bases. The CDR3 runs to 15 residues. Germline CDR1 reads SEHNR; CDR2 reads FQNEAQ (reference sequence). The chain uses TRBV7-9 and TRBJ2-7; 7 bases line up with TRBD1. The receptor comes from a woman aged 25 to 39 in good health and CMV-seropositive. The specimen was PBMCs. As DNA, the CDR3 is TGTGCCAGCAGCTCCACCGGGACAGCGTTCTACGAGCAGTACTTC. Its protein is CASSSTGTAFYEQYF. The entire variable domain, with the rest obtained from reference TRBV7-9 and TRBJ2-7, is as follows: DTGVSQNPRHKITKRGQNVTFRCDPISEHNRLYWYRQTLGQGPEFLTYFQNEAQLEKSRLLSDRFSAERPKGSFSTLEIQRTEQGDSAMYLCASSSTGTAFYEQYFGPGTRLTVT.